These 21 T cell receptor beta chains were all obtained from the same sample, sequenced in a study of beta chain features in type 1 diabetes. Expressed TCRB transcripts were sequenced, since all the RNA that had been isolated was reverse transcribed. Only in-frame clones appear in the TCRdb table, and some are missing; sequencing was by immunoSEQ multiplex PCR. The sample yields hundreds of thousands of clones, roughly 13% seen once. Material: naive CD4+ T cells from blood. These receptor sequences come from a man aged 25-45 years in good health.

This chain uses TRBV4-3 with TRBJ2-7, with 9 bases identical to TRBD2. CDR3 length equals 15 residues. Germline V lookup: CDR1 LGHNA, CDR2 YSLEER. The V and J ends lost 3 bases and 7 bases, in that order; junction bases with no gene match: 10. The CDR3 nucleotides are TGCGCCAGCAGCCAGGGACTAGCCGGCGAACGGGAGCAGTACTTC. Amino acid sequence: CASSQGLAGEREQYF.

The chain employs TRBV28 and TRBJ2-4, with D maybe TRBD2 (5 bases). CDR1 is MDHEN, CDR2 SYDVKM, per germline. The CDR3 extends over 17 amino acids. With 2 bases removed from V and 7 bases from J, the gap between germline ends came to 21 bases. The CDR3 sequence is CASSLVGGMGRVNIQYF. CDR3 bases: TGTGCCAGCAGTTTAGTCGGTGGGATGGGGAGAGTGAACATTCAGTACTTC.

The chain joins TRBV12-5 to TRBJ2-4; a weak D match, TRBD2 (5 bases). This CDR3 is 17 amino acids long. Trimming removed 1 base from V and 2 bases from J, with 15 bases in between. CDR1 and CDR2 (germline): LGHNT, FRNRAP. This CDR3 reads CASGLDLRPGSKNIQYF. In DNA form, the CDR3 reads TGTGCTAGTGGTTTGGATCTGAGACCGGGGTCCAAAAACATTCAGTACTTC.

The chain carries TRBV7-2 and TRBJ2-7, with D unclear. The germline V and J ends were trimmed by 5 bases and 2 bases, with 10 bases remaining between them. From germline, CDR1 is SGHTA and CDR2 FQGNSA. The CDR3 is 13 amino acids. CDR3 sequence: CASSPSAPYEQYF. For the CDR3, the DNA is TGTGCCAGCAGCCCCTCGGCCCCCTACGAGCAGTACTTC.

This clone has only a few counts. This sequence joins TRBV4-3 and TRBJ1-2, with D uncertain. The CDR3 is 15 residues long. Germline-derived CDR1 and CDR2 are LGHNA and YSLEER. V was clipped by 8 bases and J by 7 bases, with 23 bases between them. The CDR3 DNA reads as TGCGCCAGCGACCGAACCGGCAATTCGGACCGTGGCTACACCTTC. Protein sequence: CASDRTGNSDRGYTF.

The chain uses TRBV4-3 and TRBJ2-3; 9 bases line up with TRBD2. Losses at the gene ends were 4 bases for V and 3 bases for J; bases not matched to a gene: 5. Germline CDR1 LGHNA, CDR2 YSLEER. The CDR3 is made up of 15 amino acids. The CDR3 protein is CASSLAGAQTDTQYF. For the CDR3, the DNA is TGCGCCAGCAGCCTAGCGGGGGCACAGACAGATACGCAGTATTTT.

This clone has only a few counts. This chain joins TRBV7-2 and TRBJ2-4; D is ambiguous. The V end lost 4 bases, the J end lost 0 bases, and 13 bases lay between the germline ends. Looked up from germline, CDR1 is SGHTA and CDR2 is FQGNSA. The CDR3 is 16 residues long. Here the CDR3 DNA reads TGTGCCAGCAGCTCTCTCGACGAAATAGCCAAAAACATTCAGTACTTC. The encoded protein is CASSSLDEIAKNIQYF.

In this sample, this clone turned up a few times. The CDR3 DNA sequence: TGTGCCAGCAGTACCACGGGGGGGGCGAGCCGGGCAGCTTTCTTT. It codes for CASSTTGGASRAAFF. The chain is built from TRBV6-5 and TRBJ1-1; a possible D gene is TRBD1 (6 bases). Germline values: CDR1 MNHEY, CDR2 SVGAGI. This CDR3 region has 15 residues. Trimming cost V 5 bases and J 10 bases, with 23 bases left between them.

This clone was counted a few times. The rearrangement links TRBV27 to TRBJ2-1; maybe TRBD1 (5 bases). The CDR3 has 15 amino acids. Germline loops: CDR1 MNHEY, CDR2 SMNVEV (reference sequence). V lost 6 bases and J lost 3, with 15 bases in between. CDR3 bases: TGTGCCAGCAGAAATCGAGCCAGGGTCTACAATGAGCAGTTCTTC. Protein sequence: CASRNRARVYNEQFF.

This clone was counted between two and nine times. J is TRBJ2-7 and V is TRBV7-9; a possible D gene is TRBD1 (5 bases). V was pared by 5 bases and J by 2 bases, with 10 bases between. Germline CDR1 reads SEHNR; CDR2 reads FQNEAQ (reference sequence). This CDR3 contains 13 residues. Written as DNA, the CDR3 is TGTGCCAGCAGCCCGACAGTTACCTACGAGCAGTACTTC. This codes for CASSPTVTYEQYF.

A few counts support this clone. The chain combines TRBV19 with TRBJ2-7, with D tentatively TRBD1 (5 bases). The CDR3 runs 13 residues. Germline lookup yields CDR1 LNHDA and CDR2 SQIVND (reference sequence). V lost 1 base to trimming and J lost 6 bases, with 10 bases between them. CDR3 residues: CASSIGQGTEQYV. The CDR3 DNA is TGTGCCAGTAGTATAGGCCAGGGAACCGAGCAGTACGTC.

This clone was seen a few times. The rearrangement joins TRBV9 to TRBJ2-7, with 7 bases identical to TRBD1. Unmatched junction bases numbered 16, after V lost 4 bases and J lost 6 bases. Germline V gene sequence: CDR1 SGDLS, CDR2 YYNGEE. CDR3 length equals 16 residues. The CDR3 spells CASSISNRGAATEQYF. The CDR3 nucleotides are TGTGCCAGCAGCATCAGTAACAGGGGAGCTGCTACCGAGCAGTACTTC.

This clone was seen a handful of times. This chain connects TRBV5-4 to TRBJ2-3, with 13 bases fitting TRBD2. The CDR3 loop spans 17 amino acids. The J segment lost 0 bases and the V segment lost 7 bases, leaving 8 bases of the junction unmatched. CDR1 and CDR2 (germline): SGHNT, YYREEE (reference sequence). For the CDR3, the DNA is TGTGCCAGCCGAAAGACTAGCGGGAGGCCTAGCACAGATACGCAGTATTTT. Amino acids: CASRKTSGRPSTDTQYF.

The chain uses TRBV4-3 and TRBJ2-7; TRBD1 agrees at 11 bases. With 1 base clipped from V and 4 bases from J, the junction kept 12 bases outside the gene matches. The CDR3 runs to 18 residues. The V gene's germline CDR1 is LGHNA and CDR2 YSLEER. Written as DNA, the CDR3 is TGCGCCAGCAGCCAAGCCTTAATTGGACAGGGGGCGGGTTACGAGCAGTACTTC. It yields the protein CASSQALIGQGAGYEQYF.

This clone was picked up a small number of times. The V and J genes are TRBV20-1 and TRBJ2-1; no firm D call. Deletions cut 3 bases from V and 6 bases from J, with 6 bases between. Looked up from germline, CDR1 is DFQATT and CDR2 is SNEGSKA (reference sequence). The CDR3 length is 11 residues. The DNA of the CDR3 is TGCAGTGCTAGTTGGCTCAATGAGCAGTTCTTC. This codes for CSASWLNEQFF.

The chain carries TRBV7-9 and TRBJ2-7, with D hard to call. The V end lost 2 bases, the J end lost 4 bases, and 3 bases lay between the germline ends. The germline CDR1 and CDR2 sequences are SEHNR and FQNEAQ (reference sequence). The CDR3 consists of 11 residues. CDR3 DNA sequence: TGTGCCAGCAGCTTACAATACGAGCAGTACTTC. Its protein is CASSLQYEQYF. Based on the CDR3 plus reference TRBV7-9 and TRBJ2-7, the full variable domain is DTGVSQNPRHKITKRGQNVTFRCDPISEHNRLYWYRQTLGQGPEFLTYFQNEAQLEKSRLLSDRFSAERPKGSFSTLEIQRTEQGDSAMYLCASSLQYEQYFGPGTRLTVT.

There are a few counts of this clone. This chain connects TRBV7-3 to TRBJ1-5; TRBD1 agrees at 11 bases. The CDR3 runs to 16 residues. Germline trimming cut 7 bases from V and 2 bases from J; bases unmatched to any gene: 7. Germline CDR1 reads SGHTA; CDR2 reads FQGTGA. DNA for the CDR3: TGTGCCAGCACGCTCTGGACAGGGGGCGGCAATCAGCCCCAGCATTTT. This encodes CASTLWTGGGNQPQHF.

Points on this clone: This CDR3 is also generated by other DNA sequences in the sample. The V and J genes are TRBV18 and TRBJ2-3; no clear D. In germline, CDR1 is KGHSH, CDR2 LQKENI. The germline V and J ends were trimmed by 0 bases and 1 base, with 2 bases remaining between them. The CDR3 consists of 13 residues. CDR3 residues: CASSPPGTDTQYF. Here the CDR3 DNA reads TGTGCCAGCTCACCACCGGGCACAGATACGCAGTATTTT.

This sequence joins TRBV30 and TRBJ1-1; D gene ambiguous. V was pared by 2 bases and J by 6 bases, with 7 bases between. The CDR3 is 11 residues long. Germline values: CDR1 GTSNPN, CDR2 SVGIG (reference sequence). CDR3 in DNA: TGTGCCTGGAGTATTGTATCTGAAGCTTTCTTT. Translation gives CAWSIVSEAFF. The variable domain in full, completed from reference TRBV30 and TRBJ1-1, reads SQTIHQWPATLVQPVGSPLSLECTVEGTSNPNLYWYRQAAGRGLQLLFYSVGIGQISSEVPQNLSASRPQDRQFILSSKKLLLSDSGFYLCAWSIVSEAFFGQGTRLTVV.

This chain connects TRBV6-1 to TRBJ1-1; D remains ambiguous. CDR3 length equals 13 residues. V was pared by 5 bases and J by 1 base, with 8 bases between. Germline V gives CDR1 MNHNS, CDR2 SASEGT. The CDR3 loop is CASSMTPNTEAFF. CDR3 in DNA: TGTGCCAGCAGTATGACCCCGAACACTGAAGCTTTCTTT.

This clone turned up a few times. This rearrangement joins TRBV7-2 to TRBJ2-7; TRBD1 agrees at 8 bases. The germline V gene has CDR1 SGHTA and CDR2 FQGNSA. With V trimmed by 5 bases and J by 5 bases, 14 bases remained unmatched. The CDR3 extends over 16 amino acids. CDR3 region: CASSLQGQGVGNEQYF. CDR3 sequence (DNA): TGTGCCAGCAGCCTCCAAGGACAGGGAGTCGGAAACGAGCAGTACTTC.